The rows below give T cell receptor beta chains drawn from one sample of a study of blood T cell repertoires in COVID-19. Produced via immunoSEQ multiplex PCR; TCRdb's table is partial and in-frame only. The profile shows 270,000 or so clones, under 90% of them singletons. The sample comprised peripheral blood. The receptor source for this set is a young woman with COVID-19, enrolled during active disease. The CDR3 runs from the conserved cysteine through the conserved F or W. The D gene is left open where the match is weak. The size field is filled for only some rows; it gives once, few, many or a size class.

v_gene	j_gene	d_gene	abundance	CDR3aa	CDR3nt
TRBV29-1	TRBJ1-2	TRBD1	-	CSVGQGPYGYTF	TGCAGCGTGGGACAGGGGCCCTATGGCTACACCTTC
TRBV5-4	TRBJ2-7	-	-	CASSSGTSYEQYF	TGTGCCAGCAGCTCCGGGACATCCTACGAGCAGTACTTC
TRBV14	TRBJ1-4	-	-	CASSQTGGTNEKLFF	TGTGCCAGCAGCCAAACCGGGGGGACTAATGAAAAACTGTTTTTT
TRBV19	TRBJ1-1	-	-	CASSIGVNTEAFF	TGTGCCAGTAGTATAGGTGTAAACACTGAAGCTTTCTTT
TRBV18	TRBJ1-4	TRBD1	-	CASSPRDRDSEKLFF	TGTGCCAGCTCACCACGGGACAGGGATTCTGAAAAACTGTTTTTT
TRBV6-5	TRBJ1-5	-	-	CASLRGSNQPQHF	TGTGCCAGCCTACGGGGTAGCAATCAGCCCCAGCATTTT
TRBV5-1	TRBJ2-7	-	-	CASRPGHTYEQYF	TGCGCCAGCAGACCGGGACACACCTACGAGCAGTACTTC
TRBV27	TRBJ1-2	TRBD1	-	CASSLSGTGAPYGYTF	TGTGCCAGCAGTTTGTCCGGGACAGGGGCTCCCTATGGCTACACCTTC
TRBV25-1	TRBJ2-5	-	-	CASSEGGGRGTQYF	TGTGCCAGCAGTGAAGGCGGGGGCAGGGGGACCCAGTACTTC
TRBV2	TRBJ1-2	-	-	CASRGPLNYGYTF	TGTGCCAGCAGGGGGCCCTTGAACTATGGCTACACCTTC
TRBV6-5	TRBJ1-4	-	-	CASSEGGAREKLFF	TGTGCCAGCAGCGAGGGGGGGGCACGGGAAAAACTGTTTTTT
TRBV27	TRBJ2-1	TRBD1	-	CASRSQGARNNEQFF	TGTGCCAGCAGATCACAGGGGGCTAGAAACAATGAGCAGTTCTTC
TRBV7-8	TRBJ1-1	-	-	CASSLDRGWVTEAFF	TGTGCCAGCAGCTTAGACCGCGGATGGGTCACTGAAGCTTTCTTT
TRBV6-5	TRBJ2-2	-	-	CASPRGYTGELFF	TGTGCCAGCCCCCGGGGGTACACCGGGGAGCTGTTTTTT
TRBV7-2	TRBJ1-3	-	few	CASSPRLSTAGNTIYF	TGTGCCAGCAGCCCCCGTTTGTCTACAGCTGGAAACACCATATATTTT
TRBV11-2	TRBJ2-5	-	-	CASSPVTGRFLETQYF	TGTGCCAGCAGCCCCGTGACGGGGAGATTTTTGGAGACCCAGTACTTC
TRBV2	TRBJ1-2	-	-	CASSSTVLDYGYTF	TGTGCCAGCAGTTCGACAGTTTTAGACTATGGCTACACCTTC
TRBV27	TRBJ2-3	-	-	CASSFRHGYTQYF	TGTGCCAGCAGTTTTCGGCACGGGTATACGCAGTATTTT
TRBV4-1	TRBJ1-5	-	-	CASSQVVGGNQPQHF	TGCGCCAGCAGCCAAGTAGTAGGGGGAAATCAGCCCCAGCATTTT
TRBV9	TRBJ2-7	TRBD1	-	CASSAVGTGRYEQYF	TGTGCCAGCAGCGCCGTGGGGACAGGGCGCTACGAGCAGTACTTC
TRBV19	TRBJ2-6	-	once	CASRETGAGANVLTF	TGTGCCAGTAGGGAGACGGGGGCTGGGGCCAACGTCCTGACTTTC
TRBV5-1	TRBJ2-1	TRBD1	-	CASTGQIYNEQFF	TGCGCCAGCACGGGACAGATATACAATGAGCAGTTCTTC
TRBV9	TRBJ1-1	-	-	CASSVAPRAGGTEAFF	TGTGCCAGCAGCGTAGCGCCCAGGGCCGGGGGCACTGAAGCTTTCTTT
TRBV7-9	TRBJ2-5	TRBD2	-	CASSLGGLVGDHKETQYF	TGTGCCAGCAGCTTAGGAGGACTAGTCGGAGATCATAAAGAGACCCAGTACTTC
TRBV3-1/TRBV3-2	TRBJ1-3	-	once	CASSQMPAGNTIYF	TGTGCCAGCAGCCAAATGCCAGCTGGAAACACCATATATTTT
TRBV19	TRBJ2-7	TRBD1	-	CASSDPTTGEDYEQYF	TGTGCCAGTAGTGACCCAACGACAGGGGAGGACTACGAGCAGTACTTC
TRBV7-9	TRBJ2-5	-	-	CASSSPMETQYF	TGTGCCAGCAGCTCCCCCATGGAGACCCAGTACTTC
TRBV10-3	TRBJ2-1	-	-	CAISDVGGYNEQFF	TGTGCCATCAGTGATGTGGGGGGCTACAATGAGCAGTTCTTC
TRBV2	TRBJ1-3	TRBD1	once	CASKSGQGNTIYF	TGTGCCAGCAAGTCGGGACAGGGGAACACCATATATTTT
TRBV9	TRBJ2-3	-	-	CASSSRRGAYTDTQYF	TGTGCCAGCAGCTCCCGACGGGGGGCCTACACAGATACGCAGTATTTT
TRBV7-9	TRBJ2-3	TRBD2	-	CASSLGGGGTTDTQYF	TGTGCCAGCAGCTTAGGAGGCGGGGGGACAACAGATACGCAGTATTTT
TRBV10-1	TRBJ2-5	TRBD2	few	CASSEAAPGTSGGAETQYF	TGCGCCAGCAGTGAGGCGGCCCCCGGGACTAGCGGGGGGGCAGAGACCCAGTACTTC
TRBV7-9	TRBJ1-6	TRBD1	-	CASSPGGQSPLHF	TGTGCCAGCAGTCCAGGGGGGCAGTCACCCCTCCACTTT
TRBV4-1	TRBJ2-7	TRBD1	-	CASSQAVQGANEQYF	TGCGCCAGCAGCCAAGCCGTACAGGGGGCTAACGAGCAGTACTTC
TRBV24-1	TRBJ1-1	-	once	CATSEGPIGAEAFF	TGTGCCACCAGTGAGGGTCCGATAGGGGCTGAAGCTTTCTTT
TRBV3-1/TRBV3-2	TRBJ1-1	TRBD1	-	CASSSGQEGEAFF	TGTGCCAGCAGCTCCGGACAGGAAGGCGAAGCTTTCTTT
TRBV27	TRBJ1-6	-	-	CASSLSAGAASPLHF	TGTGCCAGCAGTTTATCTGCGGGGGCCGCTTCACCCCTCCACTTT
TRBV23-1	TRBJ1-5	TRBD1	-	CAWTGSINQPQHF	TGCGCCTGGACAGGGAGTATAAATCAGCCCCAGCATTTT
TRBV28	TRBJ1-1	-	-	CASSLDSQNTEAFF	TGTGCCAGCAGCCTAGACAGTCAGAACACTGAAGCTTTCTTT
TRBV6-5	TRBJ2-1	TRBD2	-	CASSGWLAGYQFF	TGTGCCAGCAGCGGATGGCTAGCGGGGTATCAGTTCTTC
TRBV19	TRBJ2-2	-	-	CASSIDGARLDTGELFF	TGTGCCAGTAGTATAGATGGGGCCCGGCTTGACACCGGGGAGCTGTTTTTT
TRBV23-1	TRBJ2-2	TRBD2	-	CASSHPERGETGELFF	TGCGCCAGCAGTCATCCTGAGCGGGGGGAAACCGGGGAGCTGTTTTTT
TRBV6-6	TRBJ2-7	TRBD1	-	CASSPSGQGYEQYF	TGTGCCAGCAGTCCATCGGGACAGGGCTACGAGCAGTACTTC
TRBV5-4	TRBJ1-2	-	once	CASSLVGGEYGYTF	TGTGCCAGCAGCTTGGTGGGGGGAGAGTATGGCTACACCTTC
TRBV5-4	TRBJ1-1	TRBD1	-	CATNRGGGAEAFF	TGTGCCACCAACCGAGGGGGCGGGGCTGAAGCTTTCTTT
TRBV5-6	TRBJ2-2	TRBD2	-	CASSPGLAANTGELFF	TGTGCCAGCAGCCCGGGACTAGCGGCAAACACCGGGGAGCTGTTTTTT
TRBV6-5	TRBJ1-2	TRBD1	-	CASSAGGLGYTF	TGTGCCAGCAGCGCAGGGGGCCTTGGCTACACCTTC
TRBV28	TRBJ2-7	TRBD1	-	CASSLTFTGGGEQYF	TGTGCCAGCAGTTTAACTTTTACAGGGGGCGGGGAGCAGTACTTC
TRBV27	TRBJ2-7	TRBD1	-	CASSPTGGRSEQYF	TGTGCCAGCAGTCCGACAGGGGGAAGATCCGAGCAGTACTTC
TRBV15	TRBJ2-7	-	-	CATSRAGYEQYF	TGTGCCACCAGCAGAGCCGGGTACGAGCAGTACTTC
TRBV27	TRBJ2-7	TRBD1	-	CATGHRGTYEQYF	TGTGCCACCGGACACAGGGGGACCTACGAGCAGTACTTC
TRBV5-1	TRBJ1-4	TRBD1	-	CASGPGQGLYTNEKLFF	TGCGCCAGCGGACCGGGACAGGGTTTATATACTAATGAAAAACTGTTTTTT